One TCR beta chain is described in this entry. CDR3 length equals 12 residues. The ends were cut back, 0 bases at V and 16 bases at J, with 14 bases in the middle. Profiling relied on immunoSEQ multiplex PCR, and the TCRdb table lists in-frame clones only, not all of them. Of roughly 1,600,000 clones detected, 98% appear once; the ten largest clones hold under 0.45%. These data originate in a study of shared clonotypes between healthy human individuals. Donors were healthy HIV-negative adults without recently reported acute infections or vaccinations. Each sample came from a Caucasian adult donor living in Nashville, Tennessee.

The chain links TRBV5-7 to TRBJ1-5, with no clear D. TRBV5-7 is marked as an open reading frame, function uncertain. The material sequenced was naive CD4+ T cells sorted from blood. Subset: CD45RA+ positively selected. This TCR was recovered from a man younger than 45 in good health. CDR3 amino acids: CASSLGREPVHF. CDR3 sequence (DNA): TGTGCCAGCAGCTTGGGTAGGGAGCCGGTACATTTT.